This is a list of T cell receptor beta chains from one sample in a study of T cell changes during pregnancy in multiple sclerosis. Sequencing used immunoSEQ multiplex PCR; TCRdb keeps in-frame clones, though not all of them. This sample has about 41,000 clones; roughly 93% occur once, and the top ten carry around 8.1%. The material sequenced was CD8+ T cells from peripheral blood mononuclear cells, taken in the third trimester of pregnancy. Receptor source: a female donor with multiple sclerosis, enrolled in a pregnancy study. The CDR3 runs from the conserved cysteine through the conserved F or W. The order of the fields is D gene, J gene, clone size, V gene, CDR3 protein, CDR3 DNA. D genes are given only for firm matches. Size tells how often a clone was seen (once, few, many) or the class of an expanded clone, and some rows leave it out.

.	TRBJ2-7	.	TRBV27	CASSLTGGGSYEQYF	TGTGCCAGCAGTTTAACGGGCGGAGGCTCCTACGAGCAGTACTTC
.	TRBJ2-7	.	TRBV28	CASSTRQPPYEQYF	TGTGCCAGCAGCACCCGACAGCCCCCCTACGAGCAGTACTTC
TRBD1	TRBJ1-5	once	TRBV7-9	CASSLSGQTYNQPQHF	TGTGCCAGCAGCTTATCGGGACAGACTTACAATCAGCCCCAGCATTTT
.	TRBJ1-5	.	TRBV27	CASSLLPRVANQPQHF	TGTGCCAGCAGTTTATTGCCCAGGGTGGCCAATCAGCCCCAGCATTTT
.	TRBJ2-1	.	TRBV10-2	CASSEEGDEQFF	TGCGCCAGCAGTGAGGAGGGGGATGAGCAGTTCTTC
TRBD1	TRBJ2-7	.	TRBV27	CASSLLGGPGQGYEQYF	TGTGCCAGCAGCCTGCTGGGGGGACCGGGACAGGGATACGAGCAGTACTTC
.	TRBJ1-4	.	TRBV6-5	CASSYARGNEKLFF	TGTGCCAGCAGTTACGCTCGGGGGAATGAAAAACTGTTTTTT
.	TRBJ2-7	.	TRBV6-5	CASRSETYYSYEQYF	TGTGCCAGCAGATCTGAGACATATTACTCCTACGAGCAGTACTTC
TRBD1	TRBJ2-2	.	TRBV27	CASSWTGDTGELFF	TGTGCCAGCAGTTGGACAGGGGACACCGGGGAGCTGTTTTTT
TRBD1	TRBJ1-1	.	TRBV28	CASSHRRDSTNTEAFF	TGTGCCAGCAGTCACCGCCGGGACAGTACAAACACTGAAGCTTTCTTT
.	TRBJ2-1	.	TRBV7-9	CASRFQGGSEQFF	TGTGCCAGCAGGTTTCAAGGGGGTTCTGAGCAGTTCTTC
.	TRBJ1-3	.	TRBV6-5	CASSPRDLSGNTIYF	TGTGCCAGCAGTCCTCGGGATCTCTCTGGAAACACCATATATTTT
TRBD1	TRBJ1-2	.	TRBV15	CATSKGTATNYGYTF	TGTGCCACCAGCAAGGGGACAGCTACTAACTATGGCTACACCTTC
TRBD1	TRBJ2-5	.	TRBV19	CASTSRDRQETQYF	TGTGCCAGTACCTCCCGGGACAGGCAAGAGACCCAGTACTTC
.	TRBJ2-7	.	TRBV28	CASSSLQGPYEQYF	TGTGCCAGCAGCAGCCTCCAGGGTCCCTACGAGCAGTACTTC
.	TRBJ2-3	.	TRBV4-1	CASSQAGDTQYF	TGCGCCAGCAGCCAAGCGGGGGATACGCAGTATTTT
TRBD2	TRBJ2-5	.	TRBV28	CASRGRSGETQYF	TGTGCCAGCCGCGGGAGAAGTGGAGAGACCCAGTACTTC
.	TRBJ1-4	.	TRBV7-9	CASSPPTTVNEKLFF	TGTGCCAGCAGCCCCCCAACGACAGTTAATGAAAAACTGTTTTTT
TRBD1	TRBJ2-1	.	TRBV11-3	CASSSRTGWHEQFF	TGTGCCAGCAGCTCCCGGACAGGGTGGCATGAGCAGTTCTTC
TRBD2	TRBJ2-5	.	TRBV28	CATTPGLVIETQYF	TGTGCCACCACACCGGGACTAGTTATAGAGACCCAGTACTTC